This T cell receptor beta chain was recorded in a study of T-cell memory formation after mild COVID-19 (dated by TCRdb to the early 2020s). For the wider study: TCR sequence clusters from the two donors were largely donor specific. The cohort was made up of two young adult volunteers, one female and one male, who were previously healthy. Longitudinal TCRalpha and TCRbeta repertoire sequencing tracked T-cell clones expanding and contracting after mild COVID-19 in a couple of donors. Findings and caveats that apply to the study as a whole: SARS-CoV-2 specificity was not confirmed for the second-wave clones peaking on day 37. Clones that contracted from day 15 to 85 showed balanced CD4/CD8 phenotypes, whereas a second wave of clones that expanded from day 15 to 37 leaned towards CD4+. Contracting CD4+ clones were located mainly in the CM and EM memory subsets, whereas CD8+ clones were found to be enriched in EMRA. Only a couple of mild cases were covered by the study, and larger cohorts that include severe cases with pre-infection samples were considered necessary. Some responding clones were detected in pre-infection memory, which suggested that pre-existing cross-reactive memory T cells had joined the SARS-CoV-2 response.

The CDR3 contains 17 residues, cysteine and phenylalanine counted. Only the CDR3 part of the read is kept: 51 bases, read in frame from the first base. The germline V gene gives CDR1 as ENHRY and CDR2 as SYGVKD. V gives up 0 bases and J gives up 0 bases, and the segment between their germline ends measures 13 bases. Ficoll-Paque density gradient centrifugation was the method used to isolate PBMCs. The sample was run on an Illumina NovaSeq 6000. TCRalpha and TCRbeta cDNA libraries were built by 5'RACE with constant-segment primers, adding sample barcodes and unique molecular identifiers. RNA was extracted from every sample with Trizol reagent. Amplification of the libraries took two PCR steps, and the second step added a second sample barcode plus Illumina TruSeq adapters. Sequencing of libraries was performed on an Illumina NovaSeq with 2 x 150 bp paired-end reads. Concerning the study's data processing: Demultiplexing of reads and collapsing into UMI-guided consensus sequences were performed with migec v1.2.7. Using mixcr v2.1.11, UMI consensuses were aligned to TRA and TRB V and J templates and then assembled into clonotypes. A clonotype was counted as expanded or contracted only if both edgeR and NoisET called the change significant, with noise models trained on biological replicates. edgeR calls used a false discovery rate-adjusted p below 0.01 and a log2 fold-change threshold of 1. As an exploratory analysis of dynamics, PCA with hierarchical clustering was applied to max-normalized trajectories of the 1000 most abundant clonotypes. Separately sequenced CD4+ and CD8+ repertoires were used to assign the CD4 or CD8 phenotype of responding clones. The raw public reads went through TCRdb reprocessing: fastp at Q25, MiXCR clone calling, in-frame beta chains kept. CDR3 protein sequences are deduplicated, and each keeps its most common genes and DNA. The authors' filters were not applied to this entry. Recorded for this sample are around 500,000 distinct CDR3 sequences; 15% to 20% of them occurred a single time. The ten largest account for around an eighth of the sample.

Remarks on this clonotype: It lacks a known antigen. The record has no base qualities; no much larger clone is one base away.

The sequence came from an adult woman who had mild COVID-19 (a few samples of this study predate the infection). The sample titles of this study are shuffled in the database, so cell type and time point are left out; the donor was told from shared clones. The sequenced sample consisted of PBMCs or a T cell subset sorted from them (not recorded which). The sequence is built from TRBV10-3 and TRBJ2-3, and the D gene may be TRBD1, 6 bases matching. The DNA sequence is given as TGTGCCATCAGTGAGTCTAGTGTGACAGGCAGCACAGATACGCAGTATTTT. The encoded protein is CAISESSVTGSTDTQYF.